This T cell receptor (beta chain) emerged from a study of blood T cells in healthy people across ages. A second PCR of 7 to 11 cycles used a sample-barcoded 5' primer and a J-beta primer mix. TCRdb re-called the 5' RACE reads with MiXCR, one entry per CDR3 protein. The repertoire consists of 1.5 million to 2 million distinct CDR3 sequences, with approximately 28% occurring once and the leading ten covering roughly 8.2%. This clonotype was detected once. The antigen is unknown. V lost 4 bases to trimming and J lost 6 bases, with 17 bases between them. This CDR3 region has 16 residues. Germline V CDR1 and CDR2: KGHDR, SFDVKD. General study findings and limits: Age advanced and TCR beta diversity per million T cells fell, roughly linearly. Estimated diversity that came from one million T cells was considered an underestimate.

The clonotype was recovered from a woman in her 30s in good health. The sample taken for sequencing was blood. The V gene is TRBV24-1, the J gene TRBJ2-2; D may be TRBD1 (6 bases). The CDR3 here is CATSEVWTVSAGELFF. The CDR3 DNA is TGTGCCACCAGTGAGGTCTGGACAGTGTCCGCCGGGGAGCTGTTTTTT.